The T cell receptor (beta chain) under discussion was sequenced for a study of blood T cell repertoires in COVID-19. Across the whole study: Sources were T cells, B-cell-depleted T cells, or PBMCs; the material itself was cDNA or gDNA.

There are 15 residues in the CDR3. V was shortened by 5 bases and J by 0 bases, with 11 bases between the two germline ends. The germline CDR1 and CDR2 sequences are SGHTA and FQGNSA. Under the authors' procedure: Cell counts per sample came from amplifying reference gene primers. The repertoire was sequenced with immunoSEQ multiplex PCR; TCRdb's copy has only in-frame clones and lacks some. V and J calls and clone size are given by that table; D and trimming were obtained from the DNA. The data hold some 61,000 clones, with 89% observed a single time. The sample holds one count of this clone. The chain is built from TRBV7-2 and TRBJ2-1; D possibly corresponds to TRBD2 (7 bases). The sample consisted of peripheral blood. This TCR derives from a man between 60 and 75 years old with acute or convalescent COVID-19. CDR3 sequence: CASSARGASYNEQFF. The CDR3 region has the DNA TGTGCCAGCAGCGCTCGGGGGGCCTCCTACAATGAGCAGTTCTTC.